The 13 T cell receptor beta chains presented below share a single source sample, sequenced in a study of neurological immune-mediated disorders. TCRdb ran MiXCR on the 5' RACE reads and lists one entry per CDR3 protein. The table records roughly 66,000 distinct CDR3 sequences, about 5.1% of them present only once. Sequenced: PBMCs. The source is a woman in her seventies with multiple sclerosis.

Worth noting for this clonotype: A much larger clone is a single base away; this may be a read error. The chain links TRBV4-2 to TRBJ1-4; a possible D gene is TRBD1 (5 bases). This CDR3 comprises 15 residues. Trimming cost V 0 bases and J 14 bases, with 19 bases left between them. Germline CDR1 and CDR2: LGHNA and YNFKEQ. The CDR3: CASSQDSTRPEGLFF. For the CDR3, the DNA is TGTGCCAGCAGCCAAGATTCAACGAGACCGGAGGGGCTGTTTTTT.

This clonotype was seen repeatedly, ten times or more. The rearrangement links TRBV7-3 to TRBJ2-6, with D perhaps matching TRBD1 (5 bases). V shed 5 bases and J shed 6 bases, with 17 bases lying between them. Germline V lookup: CDR1 SGHTA, CDR2 FQGTGA. There are 16 residues in the CDR3. The CDR3 DNA is TGTGCCAGCAGCCCTCAGGGTAGGGTCGAGGCCAACGTCCTGACTTTC. Amino acids: CASSPQGRVEANVLTF.

This clonotype was seen ten or more times. The chain joins TRBV2 to TRBJ2-1, with 15 bases that match TRBD2. CDR1 is SNHLY and CDR2 is FYNNEI in the germline V gene. The CDR3 consists of 15 residues. The junction had 3 bases not matched to a gene; V was cut back by 8 bases and J by 4 bases. CDR3 DNA: TGTGCCAGCCGGACTAGCGGGAGGGCGTACAATGAGCAGTTCTTC. This gives the protein CASRTSGRAYNEQFF.

In this sample, this clonotype turned up many times. The chain recombines TRBV12-3 or TRBV12-4 with TRBJ1-2, with 11 bases identical to TRBD1. This CDR3 has 15 residues. V lost 5 bases and J lost 7; bases outside the gene matches: 9. The CDR3: CASSPPGQGVSGYTF. DNA for the CDR3: TGTGCCAGCAGTCCGCCGGGACAGGGGGTGTCTGGCTACACCTTC.

This clonotype showed up many times. This chain links TRBV29-1 with TRBJ2-2; D is uncertain. Trimming took off 5 bases at V and 0 bases at J, with 7 bases between the two ends. CDR1 SQVTM and CDR2 ANQGSEA come from the germline V gene. The CDR3 has 13 amino acids. The CDR3 DNA follows: TGCAGCGTTCGGATCGCGAACACCGGGGAGCTGTTTTTT. It specifies CSVRIANTGELFF.

This clonotype occurred many times. This chain connects TRBV6-5 to TRBJ1-1; 10 bases line up with TRBD1. The CDR3 contains 15 residues. The V gene's germline CDR1 is MNHEY and CDR2 SVGAGI. The junction had 6 bases not matched to a gene; V was cut back by 4 bases and J by 4 bases. CDR3: CASSSRQGARTEAFF. CDR3 sequence (DNA): TGTGCCAGCAGTTCGCGACAGGGGGCCCGCACTGAAGCTTTCTTT.

Ten or more counts support this clonotype. In DNA form, the CDR3 reads TGCGCCAGCAGCCAAGAATTCAGGTTTAGCAATCAGCCCCAGCATTTT. Amino acids: CASSQEFRFSNQPQHF. This sequence joins TRBV4-3 and TRBJ1-5; D gene uncertain. There are 16 residues in the CDR3. Trimming stripped 0 bases from V and 0 bases from J, with 9 bases between. Germline loops: CDR1 LGHNA, CDR2 YSLEER.

This clonotype was found many times. The chain joins TRBV15 to TRBJ2-7, with 9 bases aligning to TRBD1. Germline CDR1 is LNHNV and CDR2 is YYDKDF (reference sequence). The CDR3 loop spans 14 amino acids. V trimming: 3 bases; J trimming: 0 bases; junction bases outside the gene matches: 0. CDR3 protein: CATSRTGGSYEQYF. In DNA form, the CDR3 reads TGTGCCACCAGCAGGACAGGGGGCTCCTACGAGCAGTACTTC.

This clonotype was seen many times. This chain joins TRBV7-6 and TRBJ2-3, with 9 nucleotides matching TRBD2. The ends lost 5 bases at V and 0 bases at J; junction bases unmatched: 6. The germline V gene has CDR1 SGHVS and CDR2 FNYEAQ. This CDR3 spans 16 amino acids. The CDR3, as DNA: TGTGCCAGCAGCGAACGACTAGCGGATAGCACAGATACGCAGTATTTT. This encodes CASSERLADSTDTQYF.

A few counts support this clonotype. V and J are TRBV4-3 and TRBJ2-7; maybe TRBD2 (6 bases). With 3 bases removed from V and 5 bases from J, the gap between germline ends came to 20 bases. The CDR3 is made up of 16 amino acids. From germline, CDR1 is LGHNA and CDR2 YSLEER. The CDR3 reads CASSHARAGGENEQYF. CDR3 bases: TGCGCCAGCAGCCATGCCAGGGCCGGGGGTGAAAACGAGCAGTACTTC.

This clonotype was counted ten times or more. The rearrangement uses TRBV3-1 and TRBJ1-2; tentatively, D is TRBD1 (5 bases). Per germline, CDR1 LGHDT and CDR2 YNNKEL (reference sequence). V lost 4 bases, J lost 3 bases, and 21 bases lay in between. CDR3 size: 17 residues. The CDR3 loop reads CASSPGPGQWMDYGYTF. The CDR3 bases are TGTGCCAGCAGCCCAGGTCCGGGGCAGTGGATGGACTATGGCTACACCTTC.

This clonotype was detected ten times or more. This chain joins TRBV7-2 and TRBJ2-3; D is perhaps TRBD2 (6 bases). The CDR3 runs 12 residues. Germline-derived CDR1 and CDR2 are SGHTA and FQGNSA. V shed 2 bases and J shed 8 bases, with 8 bases lying between them. The CDR3 loop is CASSLKGLTQYF. In nucleotides, the CDR3 is TGTGCCAGCAGCTTAAAGGGACTTACGCAGTATTTT.

At least ten counts were recorded for this clonotype. The genes are TRBV5-1 and TRBJ1-1, with unresolved D. Trimming took 7 bases from V and 2 from J, leaving 9 bases between them. The CDR3 runs to 12 residues. Germline V gives CDR1 SGHRS, CDR2 YFSETQ. This CDR3 reads CASGFSNTEAFF. CDR3 nucleotides: TGCGCCAGCGGTTTCAGCAACACTGAAGCTTTCTTT.